This entry concerns a single T cell receptor beta chain. Its target is not known. This sample was included in a study of T cell responses to AZD1222 COVID-19 vaccine. Findings of the study overall: Clonal diversity was possibly underestimated, and the donors were mostly white British, with more females. Repertoires in all cases were sampled only once the peak T cell response had passed. Only a handful of AZD1222 recipients were seropositive at baseline. In the spike-specific TCR repertoire, nearly half reportedly target unmutated variant regions.

The V gene's germline CDR1 is SGHNT and CDR2 YYREEE (reference sequence). The CDR3 covers 15 residues. V gave up 4 bases and J gave up 7 bases; unmatched junction bases: 8. Clones were sequenced by immunoSEQ multiplex PCR, and TCRdb holds only the in-frame ones, with some missing. Here the sample spans about 94,000 clones, about 88% being singletons. The starting material was peripheral blood, obtained on day 0 of AZD1222 vaccination. The receptor was derived from an adult in good health. The genes are TRBV5-4 and TRBJ1-4, with TRBD1 identical over 9 bases. The CDR3 region has the DNA TGTGCCAGCAGCAACGGGGGACAGGGAAGTGAAAAACTGTTTTTT. Translating gives CASSNGGQGSEKLFF.